Below are 8 T cell receptor beta chains sequenced from a single sample in a study of T cells in localized non-small cell lung cancer. This table comes from immunoSEQ multiplex PCR, and its TCRdb copy is limited to in-frame clones, with some not included. The sample has about 40,000 clones, around 86% seen once. The starting material was peripheral blood, obtained before any cancer treatment. These TCRs come from a man between 40 and 75 years old with stage I lung adenocarcinoma.

This clone was seen a single time. The chain uses TRBV19 and TRBJ1-2; D remains unclear. CDR3 length equals 13 residues. V dropped 6 bases and J dropped 1 base, with 9 bases sitting between them. Germline assignment: CDR1 LNHDA and CDR2 SQIVND (reference sequence). The CDR3 region is CASSLTGNYGYTF. The CDR3 DNA reads TGTGCCAGTAGCCTGACCGGTAACTATGGCTACACCTTC.

V and J are TRBV28 and TRBJ1-5, with 7 bases identical to TRBD1. Germline V CDR1 and CDR2: MDHEN, SYDVKM. The V gene end was trimmed by 2 bases and the J gene end by 0 bases; junction bases not matched to a gene: 7. The CDR3 covers 17 residues. The CDR3: CASSLPRDRYSNQPQHF. Written as DNA, the CDR3 is TGTGCCAGCAGTTTACCCAGGGACAGATATAGCAATCAGCCCCAGCATTTT.

This clone appeared a single time. This chain joins TRBV28 and TRBJ2-5; 12 bases line up with TRBD2. Germline V lookup: CDR1 MDHEN, CDR2 SYDVKM. CDR3 length: 15 residues. V trimming: 4 bases; J trimming: 4 bases; junction bases outside the gene matches: 4. As DNA, the CDR3 is TGTGCCAGCAGTTGGACTAGCGGGAATCGAGAGACCCAGTACTTC. Translation gives CASSWTSGNRETQYF.

V gene TRBV18 combines with J gene TRBJ1-4; maybe TRBD1 (6 bases). V dropped 3 bases and J dropped 6 bases, with 8 bases sitting between them. The germline V gene has CDR1 KGHSH and CDR2 LQKENI. This CDR3 has 13 amino acids. CDR3 loop: CASSPRQDEKLFF. The CDR3 nucleotides read TGTGCCAGCTCACCCAGACAGGATGAAAAACTGTTTTTT.

This clone was seen just once. This chain uses TRBV6-1 with TRBJ2-7; D possibly corresponds to TRBD1 (6 bases). There are 16 residues in the CDR3. The germline gives CDR1 MNHNS, CDR2 SASEGT. The V end was cut by 2 bases, the J end by 7 bases, with 21 bases between. The DNA for the CDR3 is TGTGCCAGCAGTGAAAGTCCAGGACAGCCCCTTCATGAGCAGTACTTC. This translates into CASSESPGQPLHEQYF.

The rearrangement uses TRBV7-2 and TRBJ1-2, with a weak D call TRBD1 (6 bases). Between the trimmed V and J ends, which lost 1 base and 0 bases, there was a span of 9 bases. This CDR3 comprises 15 residues. The germline V gene encodes CDR1 SGHTA and CDR2 FQGNSA. The CDR3 spells CASSLGRGANYGYTF. CDR3 coding DNA: TGTGCCAGCAGCTTAGGAAGGGGGGCTAACTATGGCTACACCTTC.

The gene calls are TRBV5-1 and TRBJ2-5; D perhaps matches TRBD2 (5 bases). This CDR3 contains 13 residues. Looked up from germline, CDR1 is SGHRS and CDR2 is YFSETQ. Deletions cut 2 bases from V and 5 bases from J, with 10 bases between. This CDR3 reads CASSFASMETQYF. DNA for the CDR3: TGCGCCAGCAGCTTCGCTAGCATGGAGACCCAGTACTTC.

The gene calls are TRBV29-1 and TRBJ2-5; no reliable D call. The CDR3 is 12 residues long. Per the germline V gene, CDR1 is SQVTM and CDR2 is ANQGSEA. Trimming removed 2 bases from V and 4 bases from J, with 8 bases in between. For the CDR3, the DNA is TGCAGCGTTGAAAAGGGATCAGAGACCCAGTACTTC. Translated, it gives CSVEKGSETQYF.